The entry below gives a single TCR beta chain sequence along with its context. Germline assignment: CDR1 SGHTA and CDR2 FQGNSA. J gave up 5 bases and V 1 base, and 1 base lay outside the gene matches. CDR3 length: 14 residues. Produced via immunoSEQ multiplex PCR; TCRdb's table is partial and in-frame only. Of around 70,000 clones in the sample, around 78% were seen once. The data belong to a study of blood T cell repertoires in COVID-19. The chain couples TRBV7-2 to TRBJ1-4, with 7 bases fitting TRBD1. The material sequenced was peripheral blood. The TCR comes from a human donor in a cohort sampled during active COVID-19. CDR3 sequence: CASSLGRGNEKLFF. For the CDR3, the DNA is TGTGCCAGCAGCTTAGGCAGGGGGAATGAAAAACTGTTTTTT.